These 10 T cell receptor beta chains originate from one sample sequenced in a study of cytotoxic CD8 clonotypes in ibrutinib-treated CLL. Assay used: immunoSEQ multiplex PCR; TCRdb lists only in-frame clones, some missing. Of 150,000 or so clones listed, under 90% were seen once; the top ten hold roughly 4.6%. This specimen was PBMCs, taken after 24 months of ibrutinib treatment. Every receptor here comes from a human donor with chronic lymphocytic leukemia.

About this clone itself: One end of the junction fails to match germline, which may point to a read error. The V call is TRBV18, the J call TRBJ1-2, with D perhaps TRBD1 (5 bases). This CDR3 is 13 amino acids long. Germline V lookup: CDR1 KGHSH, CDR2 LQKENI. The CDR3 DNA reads TGTGCCAGCGCACCCGGGGCAGACTATGGCTACACCTTC. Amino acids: CASAPGADYGYTF. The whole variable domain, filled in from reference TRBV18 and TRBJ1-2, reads NAGVMQNPRHLVRRRGQEARLRCSPMKGHSHVYWYRQLPEEGLKFMVYLQKENIIDESGMPKERFSAEFPKEGPSILRIQQVVRGDSAAYFCASAPGADYGYTFGSGTRLTVV.

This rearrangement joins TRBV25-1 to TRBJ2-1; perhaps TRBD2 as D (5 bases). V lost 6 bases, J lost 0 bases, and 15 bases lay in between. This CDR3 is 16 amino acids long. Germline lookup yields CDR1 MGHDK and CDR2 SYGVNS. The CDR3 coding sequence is TGTGCCAGCAGAAAAAGCCCGGGAAGCTCCTACAATGAGCAGTTCTTC. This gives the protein CASRKSPGSSYNEQFF.

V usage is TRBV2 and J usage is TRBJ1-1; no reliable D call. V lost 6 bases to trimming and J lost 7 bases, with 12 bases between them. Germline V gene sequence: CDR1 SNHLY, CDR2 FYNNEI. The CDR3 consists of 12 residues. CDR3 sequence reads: CASSYRRIEAFF. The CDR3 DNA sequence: TGTGCCAGCAGCTACAGACGGATTGAAGCTTTCTTT.

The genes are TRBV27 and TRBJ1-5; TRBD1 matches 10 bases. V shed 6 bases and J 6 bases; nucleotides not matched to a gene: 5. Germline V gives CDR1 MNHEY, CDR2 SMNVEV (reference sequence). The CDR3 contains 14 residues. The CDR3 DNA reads TGTGCCAGCAGCCTGACAGGGGGCCTTCAGCCCCAGCATTTT. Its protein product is CASSLTGGLQPQHF.

The CDR3 region is CASVTGANYGYTF. As DNA, the CDR3 is TGTGCCAGCGTGACAGGAGCTAACTATGGCTACACCTTC. The rearrangement uses TRBV7-9 and TRBJ1-2; tentative D call: TRBD1 (6 bases). V was pared by 8 bases and J by 0 bases, with 10 bases between. The CDR3 loop spans 13 amino acids. Germline V lookup: CDR1 SEHNR, CDR2 FQNEAQ (reference sequence).

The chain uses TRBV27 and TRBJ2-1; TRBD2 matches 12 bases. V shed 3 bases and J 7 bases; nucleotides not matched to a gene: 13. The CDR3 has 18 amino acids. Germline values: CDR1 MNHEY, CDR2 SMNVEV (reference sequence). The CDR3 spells CASSLPEASGRAANEQFF. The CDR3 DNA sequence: TGTGCCAGCAGTTTGCCTGAGGCTAGCGGGAGGGCCGCGAATGAGCAGTTCTTC.

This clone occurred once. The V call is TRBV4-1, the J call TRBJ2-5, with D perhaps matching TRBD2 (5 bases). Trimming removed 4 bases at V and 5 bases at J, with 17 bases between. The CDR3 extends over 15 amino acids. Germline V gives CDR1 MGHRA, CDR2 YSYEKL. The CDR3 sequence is CASSPNPGKSETQYF. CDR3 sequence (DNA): TGCGCCAGCAGCCCTAACCCGGGGAAGTCTGAGACCCAGTACTTC.

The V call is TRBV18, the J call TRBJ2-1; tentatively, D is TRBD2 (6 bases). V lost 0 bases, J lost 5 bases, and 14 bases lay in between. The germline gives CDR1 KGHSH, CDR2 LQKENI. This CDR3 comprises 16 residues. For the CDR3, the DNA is TGTGCCAGCTCACCACCGGGATTGGCGGGGAACAATGAGCAGTTCTTC. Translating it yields CASSPPGLAGNNEQFF.

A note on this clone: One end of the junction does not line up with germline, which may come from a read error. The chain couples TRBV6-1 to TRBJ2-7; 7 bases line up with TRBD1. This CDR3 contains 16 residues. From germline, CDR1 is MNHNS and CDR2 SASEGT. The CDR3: CASSKAGGSSSYEQYF. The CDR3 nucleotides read TGTGCCAGCAGTAAAGCAGGGGGTTCGAGCTCCTACGAGCAGTACTTC.

CDR3 bases: TGTGCCAGTAGTCCACTAGCGGGGGGATACAATGAGCAGTTCTTC. Translating it yields CASSPLAGGYNEQFF. V is TRBV19 and J is TRBJ2-1; 12 nucleotides agree with TRBD2. V trimming: 5 bases; J trimming: 4 bases; junction bases outside the gene matches: 3. Germline V gene data show CDR1 as LNHDA and CDR2 as SQIVND (reference sequence). The CDR3 extends over 15 amino acids.